Listed here are 21 T cell receptor beta chains from one sample, sequenced in a study of blood T cell repertoires in COVID-19 (dated by TCRdb to the early 2020s). The library was prepared using the immunoSEQ multiplex PCR assay. TCRdb took over this immuneACCESS table, retaining in-frame rearrangements with V and J assigned. Such tables are incomplete; in checked studies, under half of the missing clones stem from an unresolved V gene, and the remainder is unexplained. Here the sample has tens of thousands of clones; 85% to 90% occur a single time. In total, the top ten clones hold 4.5% to 6% of the sample. Sample: peripheral blood. The receptors shown here come from a woman aged 80 or over with active COVID-19.

The CDR3 is CASSFSLAGGSIYEQYF. The DNA of the CDR3 is TGTGCCAGCAGCTTCTCCCTAGCGGGAGGCTCCATTTACGAGCAGTACTTC. This rearrangement joins TRBV5-6 to TRBJ2-7, with 11 bases aligning to TRBD2. The CDR3 totals 17 residues. Germline-derived CDR1 and CDR2 are SGHDT and YYEEEE. Unmatched junction bases numbered 11, after V lost 2 bases and J lost 4 bases.

This chain joins TRBV28 and TRBJ1-2; D gene unclear. The CDR3 loop spans 13 amino acids. Looked up from germline, CDR1 is MDHEN and CDR2 is SYDVKM. V lost 6 bases to trimming and J lost 2 bases, with 10 bases between them. CDR3 coding DNA: TGTGCCAGCAGGGGCGGAGGAAACTATGGCTACACCTTC. It yields the protein CASRGGGNYGYTF.

The chain carries TRBV7-8 and TRBJ1-5; 9 bases map to TRBD1. The CDR3 covers 15 residues. The ends lost 5 bases at V and 6 bases at J; junction bases unmatched: 8. Looked up from germline, CDR1 is SGHVS and CDR2 is FQNEAQ. CDR3 sequence: CASSPQGAIGQPQHF. CDR3 nucleotide sequence: TGTGCCAGCAGCCCACAGGGGGCGATAGGTCAGCCCCAGCATTTT. The full variable domain, in which reference TRBV7-8 and TRBJ1-5 provide the parts outside the CDR3, is GAGVSQSPRYKVAKRGQDVALRCDPISGHVSLFWYQQALGQGPEFLTYFQNEAQLDKSGLPSDRFFAERPEGSVSTLKIQRTQQEDSAVYLCASSPQGAIGQPQHFGDGTRLSIL.

This chain connects TRBV11-2 to TRBJ1-1, with 10 nucleotides matching TRBD1. V was clipped by 5 bases and J by 7 bases; unmatched bases: 10. The CDR3 contains 15 residues. Germline values: CDR1 SGHAT, CDR2 FQNNGV. CDR3 sequence (DNA): TGTGCCAGCAGCATTTCCGGGACAGGGGCACTTGAAGCTTTCTTT. This sequence encodes CASSISGTGALEAFF. Looking up the rest from reference TRBV11-2 and TRBJ1-1 gives the full variable domain: EAGVAQSPRYKIIEKRQSVAFWCNPISGHATLYWYQQILGQGPKLLIQFQNNGVVDDSQLPKDRFSAERLKGVDSTLKIQPAKLEDSAVYLCASSISGTGALEAFFGQGTRLTVV.

The chain recombines TRBV4-3 with TRBJ1-3; no reliable D call. Germline V lookup: CDR1 LGHNA, CDR2 YSLEER. Trimming left V 0 bases short and J 0 bases short, with 15 bases between. CDR3 size: 18 residues. The CDR3 sequence: CASSQEIFLGSSGNTIYF. CDR3 coding DNA: TGCGCCAGCAGCCAAGAAATTTTTCTAGGGAGCTCTGGAAACACCATATATTTT.

This sequence joins TRBV7-2 and TRBJ2-7; 8 nucleotides match TRBD1. Germline lookup yields CDR1 SGHTA and CDR2 FQGNSA. This CDR3 spans 16 amino acids. V lost 1 base and J lost 6; bases outside the gene matches: 11. Written as DNA, the CDR3 is TGTGCCAGCAGCTTAGGGGTGGGAGGTCAGGGGGCCGAGCAGTACTTC. This encodes CASSLGVGGQGAEQYF. Looking up the rest from reference TRBV7-2 and TRBJ2-7 gives the full variable domain: GAGVSQSPSNKVTEKGKDVELRCDPISGHTALYWYRQSLGQGLEFLIYFQGNSAPDKSGLPSDRFSAERTGGSVSTLTIQRTQQEDSAVYLCASSLGVGGQGAEQYFGPGTRLTVT.

The V gene is TRBV6-2 or TRBV6-3, the J gene TRBJ2-3; TRBD2 might be the D (5 bases). Trimming pared 4 bases from V and 6 bases from J, leaving 11 bases between. The CDR3 covers 13 residues. Looked up from germline, CDR1 is MNHEY and CDR2 is SVGEGT. CDR3 bases: TGTGCCAGCAGTTGGACTTATGAGGATACGCAGTATTTT. Protein: CASSWTYEDTQYF.

V is TRBV2 and J is TRBJ1-5, with 8 positions matching TRBD1. Germline V CDR1 and CDR2: SNHLY, FYNNEI. The CDR3 contains 17 residues. With 3 bases clipped from V and 0 bases from J, the junction kept 7 bases outside the gene matches. The CDR3 DNA follows: TGTGCCAGCAGTGAGGCCGGGACAGGTAATAGCAATCAGCCCCAGCATTTT. It yields the protein CASSEAGTGNSNQPQHF.

This clone was seen once. V and J are TRBV2 and TRBJ2-7; TRBD2 matches at 14 bases. Germline values: CDR1 SNHLY, CDR2 FYNNEI. The ends lost 10 bases at V and 6 bases at J; junction bases unmatched: 8. This CDR3 has 14 residues. The CDR3 region is CAILSGLAGGEQYF. The CDR3, as DNA: TGTGCCATCCTCTCAGGACTAGCGGGAGGCGAGCAGTACTTC.

In this sample, this clone turned up a few times. V is TRBV7-9 and J is TRBJ1-3, with a possible D match to TRBD1 (6 bases). The CDR3 consists of 14 residues. Germline CDR1 reads SEHNR; CDR2 reads FQNEAQ (reference sequence). Deletions cut 5 bases from V and 2 bases from J, with 10 bases between. The CDR3 region is CASSTGWPGNTIYF. CDR3 sequence (DNA): TGTGCCAGCAGCACAGGGTGGCCTGGAAACACCATATATTTT.

The rearrangement joins TRBV6-2 or TRBV6-3 to TRBJ2-1; 8 nucleotides line up with TRBD2. V lost 0 bases to trimming and J lost 6 bases; unmatched junction nucleotides: 7. CDR1 and CDR2 from the germline V gene are MNHEY and SVGEGT. This CDR3 is 16 amino acids long. The CDR3 loop is CASSYSPRLAGNEQFF. The DNA for the CDR3 is TGTGCCAGCAGTTACTCGCCTCGGCTAGCGGGCAATGAGCAGTTCTTC.

The chain uses TRBV5-1 and TRBJ2-5; possible D gene TRBD1, 6 bases. Germline values: CDR1 SGHRS, CDR2 YFSETQ. The CDR3 is 14 amino acids. The V end was cut by 2 bases, the J end by 4 bases, with 12 bases between. CDR3 nucleotides: TGCGCCAGCAGCTTAGGGGGAGAAGTAGAGACCCAGTACTTC. This gives the protein CASSLGGEVETQYF.

CDR3: CASSDPGGLTDTQYF. The CDR3 bases are TGTGCCAGCAGTGATCCAGGGGGCTTGACAGATACGCAGTATTTT. The rearrangement joins TRBV2 to TRBJ2-3; 8 bases fit TRBD1. Losses at the gene ends were 3 bases for V and 3 bases for J; bases not matched to a gene: 5. The CDR3 covers 15 residues. Germline values: CDR1 SNHLY, CDR2 FYNNEI.

The chain carries TRBV4-2 and TRBJ1-5, with D possibly being TRBD1 (5 bases). V dropped 0 bases and J dropped 6 bases, with 6 bases sitting between them. Per germline, CDR1 LGHNA and CDR2 YNFKEQ. The CDR3 length is 13 residues. The CDR3 region is CASSQDQGQPQHF. The DNA of the CDR3 is TGTGCCAGCAGCCAAGATCAGGGTCAGCCCCAGCATTTT.

V gene TRBV7-2 combines with J gene TRBJ2-2, with 9 bases that match TRBD2. The germline V gene encodes CDR1 SGHTA and CDR2 FQGNSA. Trimming removed 4 bases from V and 7 bases from J; junction bases left unmatched: 10. This CDR3 contains 16 residues. The CDR3 DNA reads TGTGCCAGCAGCTCTTCCGTAGCGGGAGCGGGCGGGGAGCTGTTTTTT. This gives the protein CASSSSVAGAGGELFF.

This clone was observed a few times. The chain couples TRBV18 to TRBJ1-3; 10 positions match TRBD1. This CDR3 is 17 amino acids long. CDR1 and CDR2 (germline): KGHSH, LQKENI. V trimming: 3 bases; J trimming: 0 bases; junction bases outside the gene matches: 5. This CDR3 reads CASSPGQGDHSGNTIYF. CDR3 sequence (DNA): TGTGCCAGCTCACCCGGACAGGGGGACCACTCTGGAAACACCATATATTTT.

This chain uses TRBV5-4 with TRBJ1-4, with 7 bases aligning to TRBD1. After removal of 5 bases from V and 4 bases from J, the junction contained 17 bases not matched to a gene. This CDR3 contains 18 residues. Germline assignment: CDR1 SGHNT and CDR2 YYREEE (reference sequence). CDR3 protein: CASSEGGGYAWNNEKLFF. The CDR3 bases are TGTGCCAGCAGTGAAGGGGGCGGGTACGCATGGAATAATGAAAAACTGTTTTTT.

CDR3 protein: CATRLGHGTEAFF. CDR3 nucleotides: TGTGCCACCCGCCTCGGACATGGGACTGAAGCTTTCTTT. The chain has TRBV28 and TRBJ1-1; TRBD1 might be the D (5 bases). Germline V gene data show CDR1 as MDHEN and CDR2 as SYDVKM. The V and J ends lost 10 bases and 5 bases respectively, with 17 bases between them. CDR3 length: 13 amino acids.

This chain joins TRBV14 and TRBJ2-1, with TRBD2 matching 14 bases. V lost 2 bases to trimming and J lost 8 bases; unmatched junction nucleotides: 5. Germline loops: CDR1 SGHDN, CDR2 FVKESK. The CDR3 is made up of 16 amino acids. DNA of the CDR3: TGTGCCAGCAGCCAACTGGGACTAGCGGGAGTTTATGAGCAGTTCTTC. Protein sequence: CASSQLGLAGVYEQFF.

This chain links TRBV5-6 with TRBJ1-5, with no clear D. The ends were cut back, 4 bases at V and 1 base at J, with 6 bases in the middle. This CDR3 has 13 amino acids. The germline CDR1 and CDR2 sequences are SGHDT and YYEEEE. The CDR3 protein is CASSPSSNQPQHF. The DNA for the CDR3 is TGTGCCAGCAGCCCTTCGAGCAATCAGCCCCAGCATTTT.

A word on this clone: One end of the junction does not line up with germline, which may come from a read error. V is TRBV24-1 and J is TRBJ2-7, with 7 bases identical to TRBD1. The germline V gene encodes CDR1 KGHDR and CDR2 SFDVKD. This CDR3 has 14 residues. CDR3 residues: CATGEGGSAYEQYF. The DNA for the CDR3 is TGTGCCACCGGTGAAGGGGGCAGCGCCTACGAGCAGTACTTC.